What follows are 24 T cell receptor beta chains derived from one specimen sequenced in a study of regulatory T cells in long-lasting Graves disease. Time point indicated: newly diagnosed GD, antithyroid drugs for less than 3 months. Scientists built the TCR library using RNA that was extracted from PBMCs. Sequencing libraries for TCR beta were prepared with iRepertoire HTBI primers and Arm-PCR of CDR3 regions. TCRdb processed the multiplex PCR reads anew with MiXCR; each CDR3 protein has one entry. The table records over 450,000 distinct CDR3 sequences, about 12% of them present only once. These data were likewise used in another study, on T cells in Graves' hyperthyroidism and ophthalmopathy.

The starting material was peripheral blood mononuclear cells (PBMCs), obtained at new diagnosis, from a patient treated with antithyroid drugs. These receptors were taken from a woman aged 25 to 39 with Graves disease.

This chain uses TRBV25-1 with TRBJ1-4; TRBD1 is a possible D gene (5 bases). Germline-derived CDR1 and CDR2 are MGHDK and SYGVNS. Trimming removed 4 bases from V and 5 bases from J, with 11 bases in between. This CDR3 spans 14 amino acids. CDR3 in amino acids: CASSGVNRNEKLFF. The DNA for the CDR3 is TGTGCCAGCAGTGGAGTCAACAGGAATGAAAAACTGTTTTTT.

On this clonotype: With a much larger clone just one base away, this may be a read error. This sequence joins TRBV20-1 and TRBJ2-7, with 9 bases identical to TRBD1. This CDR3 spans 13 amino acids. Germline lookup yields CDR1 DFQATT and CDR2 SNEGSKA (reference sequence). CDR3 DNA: TGCGGTGCACCGGGACAGGGAATCTACGAGCAGTACTTC. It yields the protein CGAPGQGIYEQYF.

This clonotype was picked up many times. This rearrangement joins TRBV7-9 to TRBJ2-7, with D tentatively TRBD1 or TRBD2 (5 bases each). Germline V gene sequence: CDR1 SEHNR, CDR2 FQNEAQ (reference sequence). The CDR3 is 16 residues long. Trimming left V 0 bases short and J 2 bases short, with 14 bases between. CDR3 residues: CASSLADRDGTYEQYF. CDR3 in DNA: TGTGCCAGCAGCTTAGCGGACCGGGACGGAACCTACGAGCAGTACTTC.

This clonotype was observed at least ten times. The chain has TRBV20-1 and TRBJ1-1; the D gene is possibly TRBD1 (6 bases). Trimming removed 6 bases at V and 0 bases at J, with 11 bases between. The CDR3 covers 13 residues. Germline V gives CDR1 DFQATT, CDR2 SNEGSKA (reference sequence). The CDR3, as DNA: TGCAGTGCCGAGGACAGTGTGAACACTGAAGCTTTCTTT. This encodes CSAEDSVNTEAFF.

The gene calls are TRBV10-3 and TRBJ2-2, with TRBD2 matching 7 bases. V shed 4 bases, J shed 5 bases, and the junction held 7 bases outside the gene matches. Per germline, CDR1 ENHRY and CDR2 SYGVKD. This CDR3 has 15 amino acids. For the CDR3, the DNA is TGTGCCATCAGTGGGGCTAGCGGAGTTACCGGGGAGCTGTTTTTT. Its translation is CAISGASGVTGELFF.

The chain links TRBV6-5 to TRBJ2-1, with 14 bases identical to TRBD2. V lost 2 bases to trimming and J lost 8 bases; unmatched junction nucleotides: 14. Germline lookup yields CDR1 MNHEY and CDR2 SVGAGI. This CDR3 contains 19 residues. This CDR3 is CASSYLYPGTSGRSDEQFF. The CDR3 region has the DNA TGTGCCAGCAGTTACCTATACCCCGGGACTAGCGGGAGATCGGATGAGCAGTTCTTC.

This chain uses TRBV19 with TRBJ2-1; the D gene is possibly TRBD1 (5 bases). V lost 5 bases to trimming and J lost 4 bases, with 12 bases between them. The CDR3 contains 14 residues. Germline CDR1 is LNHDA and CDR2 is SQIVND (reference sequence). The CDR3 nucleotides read TGTGCCAGTAGTCGAAAGGGGATATACAATGAGCAGTTCTTC. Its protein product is CASSRKGIYNEQFF. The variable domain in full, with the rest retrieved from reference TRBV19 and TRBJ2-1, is DGGITQSPKYLFRKEGQNVTLSCEQNLNHDAMYWYRQDPGQGLRLIYYSQIVNDFQKGDIAEGYSVSREKKESFPLTVTSAQKNPTAFYLCASSRKGIYNEQFFGPGTRLTVL.

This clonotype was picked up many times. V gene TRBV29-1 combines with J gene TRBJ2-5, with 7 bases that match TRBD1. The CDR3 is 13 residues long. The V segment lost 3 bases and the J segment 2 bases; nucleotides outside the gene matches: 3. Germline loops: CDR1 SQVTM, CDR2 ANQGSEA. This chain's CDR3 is CSVDRDSQETQYF. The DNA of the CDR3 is TGCAGCGTTGATAGGGACAGTCAAGAGACCCAGTACTTC.

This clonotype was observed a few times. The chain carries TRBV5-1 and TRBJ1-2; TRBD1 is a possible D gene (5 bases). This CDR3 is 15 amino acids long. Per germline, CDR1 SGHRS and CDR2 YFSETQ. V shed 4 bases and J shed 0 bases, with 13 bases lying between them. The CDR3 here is CASSPEGVANYGYTF. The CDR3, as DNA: TGCGCCAGCAGCCCGGAAGGGGTAGCTAACTATGGCTACACCTTC.

In nucleotides, the CDR3 is TGCAGTGCTAGAGTAGACAGCAATCAGCCCCAGCATTTT. This codes for CSARVDSNQPQHF. The chain links TRBV20-1 to TRBJ1-5, with unresolved D. The CDR3 contains 13 residues. Deletions cut 1 base from V and 1 base from J, with 5 bases between. CDR1 is DFQATT, CDR2 SNEGSKA, per germline (reference sequence).

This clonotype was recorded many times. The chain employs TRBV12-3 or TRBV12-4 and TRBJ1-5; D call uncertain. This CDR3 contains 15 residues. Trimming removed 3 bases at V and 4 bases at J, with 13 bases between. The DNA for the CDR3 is TGTGCCAGCAGTTTGGCCGGCAGATCTAATCAGCCCCAGCATTTT. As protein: CASSLAGRSNQPQHF.

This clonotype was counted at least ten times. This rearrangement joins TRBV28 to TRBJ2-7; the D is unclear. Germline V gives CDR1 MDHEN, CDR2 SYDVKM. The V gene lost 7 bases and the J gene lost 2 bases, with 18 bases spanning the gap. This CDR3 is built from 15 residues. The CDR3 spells CASTERRADPYEQYF. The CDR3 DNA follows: TGTGCCAGCACCGAAAGAAGGGCCGACCCCTACGAGCAGTACTTC.

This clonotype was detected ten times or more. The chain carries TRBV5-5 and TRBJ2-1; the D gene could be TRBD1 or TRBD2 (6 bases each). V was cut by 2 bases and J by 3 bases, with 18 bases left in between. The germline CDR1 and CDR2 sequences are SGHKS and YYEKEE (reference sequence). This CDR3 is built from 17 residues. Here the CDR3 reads CASSFRGGDIYYNEQFF. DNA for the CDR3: TGTGCCAGCAGCTTTCGGGGCGGGGACATCTACTACAATGAGCAGTTCTTC.

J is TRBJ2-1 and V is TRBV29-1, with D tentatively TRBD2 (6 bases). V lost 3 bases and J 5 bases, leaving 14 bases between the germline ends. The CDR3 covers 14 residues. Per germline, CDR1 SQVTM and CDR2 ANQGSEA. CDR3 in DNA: TGCAGCGTTGAGGGTCGGGAGAGGGACAATGAGCAGTTCTTC. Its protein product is CSVEGRERDNEQFF.

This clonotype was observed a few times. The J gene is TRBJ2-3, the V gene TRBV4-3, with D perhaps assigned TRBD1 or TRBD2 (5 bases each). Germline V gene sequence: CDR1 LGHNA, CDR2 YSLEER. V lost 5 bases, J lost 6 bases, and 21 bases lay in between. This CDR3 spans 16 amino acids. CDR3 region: CASSKQVSLRGDTQYF. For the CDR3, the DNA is TGCGCCAGCAGCAAACAGGTTTCCCTCCGAGGGGATACGCAGTATTTT.

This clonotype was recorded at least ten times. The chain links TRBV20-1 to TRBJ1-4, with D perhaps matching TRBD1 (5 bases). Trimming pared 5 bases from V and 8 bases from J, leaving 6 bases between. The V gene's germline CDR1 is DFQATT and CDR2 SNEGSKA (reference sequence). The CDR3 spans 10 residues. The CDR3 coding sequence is TGCAGTGCTGGGACGGAAAAACTGTTTTTT. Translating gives CSAGTEKLFF.

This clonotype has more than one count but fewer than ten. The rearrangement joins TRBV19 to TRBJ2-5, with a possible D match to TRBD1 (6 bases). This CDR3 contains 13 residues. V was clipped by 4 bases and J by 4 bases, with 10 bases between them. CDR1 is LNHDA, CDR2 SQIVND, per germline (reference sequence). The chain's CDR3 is CASSSVRGETQYF. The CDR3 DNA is TGTGCCAGTAGTAGTGTCAGGGGAGAGACCCAGTACTTC.

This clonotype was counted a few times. CDR3 DNA sequence: TGTGCCAGCAGGGGGCTGGGGGGGACCCAGTACTTC. This gives the protein CASRGLGGTQYF. This rearrangement joins TRBV28 to TRBJ2-5, with D perhaps TRBD2 (6 bases). The CDR3 is 12 residues long. V lost 6 bases and J 7 bases, leaving 12 bases between the germline ends. CDR1 MDHEN and CDR2 SYDVKM come from the germline V gene.

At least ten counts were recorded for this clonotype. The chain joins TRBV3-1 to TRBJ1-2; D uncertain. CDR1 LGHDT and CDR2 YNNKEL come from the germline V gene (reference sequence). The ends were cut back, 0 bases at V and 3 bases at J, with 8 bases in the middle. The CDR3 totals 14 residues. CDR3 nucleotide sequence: TGTGCCAGCAGCCAAGACAGTACTTACTATGGCTACACCTTC. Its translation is CASSQDSTYYGYTF.

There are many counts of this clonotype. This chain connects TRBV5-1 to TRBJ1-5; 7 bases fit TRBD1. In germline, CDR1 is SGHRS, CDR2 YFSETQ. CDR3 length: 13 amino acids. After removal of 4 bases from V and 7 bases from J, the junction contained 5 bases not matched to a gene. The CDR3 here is CASSVGTEQPQHF. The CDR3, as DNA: TGCGCCAGCAGCGTAGGGACAGAGCAGCCCCAGCATTTT.

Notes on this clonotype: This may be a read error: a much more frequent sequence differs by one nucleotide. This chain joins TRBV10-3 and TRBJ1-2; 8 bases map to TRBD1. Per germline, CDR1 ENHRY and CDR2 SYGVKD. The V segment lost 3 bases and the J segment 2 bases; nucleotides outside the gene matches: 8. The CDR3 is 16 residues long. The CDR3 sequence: CAISEDRTGMNYGYTF. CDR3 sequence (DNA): TGTGCCATCAGTGAAGACCGGACAGGGATGAACTATGGCTACACCTTC.

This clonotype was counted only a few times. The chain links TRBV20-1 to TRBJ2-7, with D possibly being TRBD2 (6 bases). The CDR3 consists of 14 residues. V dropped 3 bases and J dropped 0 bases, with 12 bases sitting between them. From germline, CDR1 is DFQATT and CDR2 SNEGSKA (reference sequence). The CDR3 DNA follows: TGCAGTGCTAGGGGCGGGGCTAGCTCCTACGAGCAGTACTTC. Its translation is CSARGGASSYEQYF.

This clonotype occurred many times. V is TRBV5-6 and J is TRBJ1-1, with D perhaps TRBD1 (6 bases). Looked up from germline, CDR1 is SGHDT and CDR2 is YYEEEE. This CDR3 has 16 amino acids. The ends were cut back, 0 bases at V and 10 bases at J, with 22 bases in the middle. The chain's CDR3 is CASSLGGQGHVRRAFF. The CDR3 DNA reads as TGTGCCAGCAGCTTGGGGGGGCAGGGCCATGTCCGTCGAGCTTTCTTT.

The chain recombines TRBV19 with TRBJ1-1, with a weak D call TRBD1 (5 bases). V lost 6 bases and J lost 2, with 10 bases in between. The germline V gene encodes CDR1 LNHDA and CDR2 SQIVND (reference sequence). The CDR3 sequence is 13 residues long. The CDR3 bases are TGTGCCAGTAGCAGGGAGACTAACACTGAAGCTTTCTTT. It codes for CASSRETNTEAFF.